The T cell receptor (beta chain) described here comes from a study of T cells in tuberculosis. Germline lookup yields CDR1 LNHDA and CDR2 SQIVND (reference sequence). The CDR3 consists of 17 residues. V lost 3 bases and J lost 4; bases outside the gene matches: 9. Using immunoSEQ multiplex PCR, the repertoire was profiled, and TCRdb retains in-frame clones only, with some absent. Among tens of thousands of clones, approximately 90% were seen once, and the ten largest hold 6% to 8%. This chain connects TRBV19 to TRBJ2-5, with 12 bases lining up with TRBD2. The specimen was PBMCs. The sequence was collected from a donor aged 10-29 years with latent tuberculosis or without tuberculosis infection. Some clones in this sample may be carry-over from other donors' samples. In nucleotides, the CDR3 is TGTGCCAGTAGTATTACTTTACTAGCGGGAGGCCGAGAGACCCAGTACTTC. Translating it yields CASSITLLAGGRETQYF.